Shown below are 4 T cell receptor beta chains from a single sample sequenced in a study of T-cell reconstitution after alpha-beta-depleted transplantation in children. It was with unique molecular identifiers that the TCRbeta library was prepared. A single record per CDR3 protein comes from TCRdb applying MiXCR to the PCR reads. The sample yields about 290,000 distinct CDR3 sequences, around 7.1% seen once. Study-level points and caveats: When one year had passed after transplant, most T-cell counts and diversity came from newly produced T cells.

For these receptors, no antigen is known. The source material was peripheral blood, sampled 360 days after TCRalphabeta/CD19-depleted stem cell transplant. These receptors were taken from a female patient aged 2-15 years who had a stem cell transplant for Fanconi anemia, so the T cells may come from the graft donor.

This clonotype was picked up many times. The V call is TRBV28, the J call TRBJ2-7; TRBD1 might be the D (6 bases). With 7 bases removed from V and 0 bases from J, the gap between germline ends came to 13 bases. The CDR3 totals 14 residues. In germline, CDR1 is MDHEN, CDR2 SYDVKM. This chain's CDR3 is CASTRQVGSYEQYF. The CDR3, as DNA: TGTGCCAGCACGCGACAGGTGGGCTCCTACGAGCAGTACTTC.

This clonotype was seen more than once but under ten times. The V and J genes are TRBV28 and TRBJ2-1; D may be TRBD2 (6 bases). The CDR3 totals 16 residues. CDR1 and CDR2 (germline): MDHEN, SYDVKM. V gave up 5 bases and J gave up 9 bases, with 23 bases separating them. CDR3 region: CASSVQLAVVLGEQFF. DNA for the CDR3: TGTGCCAGCAGTGTCCAACTAGCTGTGGTCTTGGGTGAGCAGTTCTTC.

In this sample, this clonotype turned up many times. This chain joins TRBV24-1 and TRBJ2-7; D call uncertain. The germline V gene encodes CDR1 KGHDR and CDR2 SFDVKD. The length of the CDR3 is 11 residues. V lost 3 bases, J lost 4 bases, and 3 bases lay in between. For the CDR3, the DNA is TGTGCCACCAGTGATATATACGAGCAGTACTTC. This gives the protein CATSDIYEQYF.

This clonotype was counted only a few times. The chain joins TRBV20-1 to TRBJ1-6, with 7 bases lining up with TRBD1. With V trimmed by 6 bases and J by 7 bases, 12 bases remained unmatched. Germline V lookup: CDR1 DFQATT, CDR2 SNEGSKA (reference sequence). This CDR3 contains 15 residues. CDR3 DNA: TGCAGTGCCCCCTACAGGGGCGCGGAAAATTCACCCCTCCACTTT. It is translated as CSAPYRGAENSPLHF.